The T cell receptor (beta chain) under discussion was sequenced for a study of T cells in Graves' hyperthyroidism and ophthalmopathy. Study-wide results and limits: Most clonotypes expanded in thyroid above 0.001 were likewise present in blood.

The cohort's ophthalmopathy patients, a group with duration under 3 months, had a Clinical Activity Score of at least 3 and a NOSPECS grade of at least 4. Fresh peripheral blood, about 10 ml of it, supplied the PBMCs. It was RNA transcripts that yielded the amplified TCR beta CDR3 regions. When the TCR CDR3 underwent first-round RT-PCR, the HTBI primer set was used. TCRdb called the multiplex PCR reads again in MiXCR, with one record for every CDR3 protein. This sample has under 550,000 distinct CDR3 sequences, with roughly 21% found just once. V lost 5 bases and J lost 0; bases outside the gene matches: 11. This CDR3 region has 19 residues. The germline V gene has CDR1 PRHDT and CDR2 FYEKMQ (reference sequence). This clonotype was observed at least ten times. Its cognate antigen is unknown.

Sequenced material: blood. This clonotype was sampled from a middle-aged man with Graves' ophthalmopathy. This chain joins TRBV13 and TRBJ2-1, with 12 bases fitting TRBD2. The CDR3: CASSTAGTSGPSSYNEQFF. The CDR3 DNA reads as TGTGCCAGCAGCACAGCCGGGACTAGCGGGCCGAGCTCCTACAATGAGCAGTTCTTC.